What follows are 15 T cell receptor beta chains derived from one specimen sequenced in a study of T cell repertoires in cytomegalovirus infection. TCRdb reprocessed the reads with MiXCR, giving one entry per CDR3 protein. Among approximately 550,000 distinct CDR3 sequences listed, approximately 15% were seen once. The material sequenced was CD8+ T cells from PBMCs. The receptor source for this set is a human donor in good health (CMV status not recorded). Some clones in this sample may be carry-over from other donors' samples.

This sequence joins TRBV9 and TRBJ2-3, with 8 bases aligning to TRBD2. The CDR3 runs to 15 residues. CDR1 and CDR2 (germline): SGDLS, YYNGEE. Trimming removed 2 bases from V and 2 bases from J; junction bases left unmatched: 4. CDR3 region: CASSVSGGFTDTQYF. The CDR3 bases are TGTGCCAGCAGCGTGAGCGGGGGTTTCACAGATACGCAGTATTTT.

This clonotype was observed many times. The genes are TRBV19 and TRBJ2-2, with unresolved D. Germline V CDR1 and CDR2: LNHDA, SQIVND (reference sequence). The CDR3 is made up of 13 amino acids. With 7 bases removed from V and 2 bases from J, the gap between germline ends came to 8 bases. The CDR3 protein is CASIDGNTGELFF. In DNA, the CDR3 is TGTGCCAGTATAGACGGCAACACCGGGGAGCTGTTTTTT.

Turning to this clonotype: Since a much larger clone is just one base distant, this may be a read error. The conserved phenylalanine or tryptophan is not found at the CDR3 terminus, so this likely reflects a read error. The chain joins TRBV7-6 to TRBJ2-1; 7 positions agree with TRBD2. This CDR3 is 15 amino acids long. Germline CDR1 and CDR2: SGHVS and FNYEAQ. After removal of 1 base from V and 5 bases from J, the junction contained 5 bases not matched to a gene. The CDR3 DNA is TGTGCCAGCAGCTTAGGGGGGGGGGACCACAATGAGCAGTTCTTA. As protein: CASSLGGGDHNEQFL.

This clonotype has ten or more counts. The rearrangement uses TRBV11-2 and TRBJ2-5; 7 bases align to TRBD1. The junction had 9 bases not matched to a gene; V was cut back by 0 bases and J by 2 bases. The CDR3 has 17 amino acids. Germline V gives CDR1 SGHAT, CDR2 FQNNGV. CDR3 amino acids: CASSLDRKLTGQETQYF. DNA for the CDR3: TGTGCCAGCAGCTTAGATAGGAAGTTGACAGGGCAAGAGACCCAGTACTTC.

This clonotype has just a few counts. The chain uses TRBV7-9 and TRBJ2-5; D call uncertain. Germline V gene data show CDR1 as SEHNR and CDR2 as FQNEAQ (reference sequence). V was clipped by 5 bases and J by 5 bases, with 15 bases between them. The CDR3 totals 14 residues. In DNA form, the CDR3 reads TGTGCCAGCAGCCCCGTCCGTGCCGAGGAGACCCAGTACTTC. Translated, it gives CASSPVRAEETQYF.

This clonotype was counted many times. This chain links TRBV7-9 with TRBJ2-5; 8 bases line up with TRBD1. V was clipped by 2 bases and J by 1 base; unmatched bases: 12. CDR3 length: 18 amino acids. Germline lookup yields CDR1 SEHNR and CDR2 FQNEAQ (reference sequence). In nucleotides, the CDR3 is TGTGCCAGCAGCTTATTCCCCTTGGACAGGGATGGCCAAGAGACCCAGTACTTC. It yields the protein CASSLFPLDRDGQETQYF.

This clonotype has ten or more counts. V usage is TRBV6-5 and J usage is TRBJ1-3; 7 bases map to TRBD1. Losses at the gene ends were 6 bases for V and 3 bases for J; bases not matched to a gene: 14. The CDR3 covers 17 residues. The germline gives CDR1 MNHEY, CDR2 SVGAGI. The CDR3 region is CASSPHGGGGSGNTIYF. For the CDR3, the DNA is TGTGCCAGCAGCCCCCACGGAGGAGGGGGCAGTGGAAACACCATATATTTT.

This clonotype was counted only a few times. This sequence joins TRBV5-1 and TRBJ1-2; D remains ambiguous. V lost 0 bases, J lost 7 bases, and 4 bases lay in between. The CDR3 covers 11 residues. Germline loops: CDR1 SGHRS, CDR2 YFSETQ. The CDR3 here is CASSLDSGYTF. CDR3 in DNA: TGCGCCAGCAGCTTGGACAGTGGCTACACCTTC.

This rearrangement joins TRBV20-1 to TRBJ1-2; D not resolved. Germline CDR1 reads DFQATT; CDR2 reads SNEGSKA (reference sequence). Between the trimmed V and J ends, which lost 4 bases and 7 bases, there was a span of 22 bases. The CDR3 totals 15 residues. The CDR3, as DNA: TGCAGTGCTAATGACTTCAACCGGTTGGGCTCTGGCTACACCTTC. The encoded protein is CSANDFNRLGSGYTF.

This clonotype was recorded many times. The V call is TRBV19, the J call TRBJ1-5; D gene ambiguous. This CDR3 has 15 residues. Germline CDR1 LNHDA, CDR2 SQIVND (reference sequence). V was cut by 2 bases and J by 0 bases, with 8 bases left in between. The CDR3 DNA reads TGTGCCAGTAGTATATCAGAATATAGCAATCAGCCCCAGCATTTT. It specifies CASSISEYSNQPQHF.

The chain links TRBV5-6 to TRBJ2-5; TRBD2 might be the D (5 bases). V dropped 4 bases and J dropped 1 base, with 17 bases sitting between them. Germline values: CDR1 SGHDT, CDR2 YYEEEE. This CDR3 contains 16 residues. CDR3 nucleotides: TGTGCCAGCAGCCTGATCCGGCCTAGCATCCAAGAGACCCAGTACTTC. This encodes CASSLIRPSIQETQYF.

On this clonotype: A much larger clonotype is one base distant, so this may be a read error. The chain employs TRBV28 and TRBJ2-7; D uncertain. Trimming stripped 4 bases from V and 2 bases from J, with 9 bases between. This CDR3 contains 13 residues. From germline, CDR1 is MDHEN and CDR2 SYDVKM. The CDR3 DNA is TGTGCCAGCAGTTGTGCGGAAGCCTACGAGCAGTACTTC. Translation: CASSCAEAYEQYF.

This clonotype has at least ten counts. This chain connects TRBV7-8 to TRBJ2-7; D remains ambiguous. This CDR3 region has 15 residues. Germline-derived CDR1 and CDR2 are SGHVS and FQNEAQ. Trimming pared 1 base from V and 0 bases from J, leaving 10 bases between. The CDR3 protein is CASSLDPGSSYEQYF. The DNA of the CDR3 is TGTGCCAGCAGCTTAGATCCAGGAAGCTCCTACGAGCAGTACTTC.

As regards this clonotype: A much larger clone sits a single nucleotide away, making a read error possible. The V and J genes are TRBV6-2 or TRBV6-3 and TRBJ2-7; 9 nucleotides align to TRBD2. The CDR3 has 13 residues. Germline V gene data show CDR1 as MNHEY and CDR2 as SVGEGT. Trimming cost V 2 bases and J 9 bases; bases outside gene matches: 5. The CDR3 is CASSYLAGYAQYF. CDR3 bases: TGTGCCAGCAGTTACCTAGCGGGATATGCGCAGTACTTC.

With regard to this clonotype: A clone one base away is much larger, so this may be a read error. This chain links TRBV11-2 with TRBJ2-1; 9 nucleotides align to TRBD2. The CDR3 runs to 14 residues. The germline gives CDR1 SGHAT, CDR2 FQNNGV. CDR3 protein: CASSLRASGNEQVF. For the CDR3, the DNA is TGTGCCAGCAGCTTGCGGGCTAGCGGGAATGAGCAGGTCTTC. The complete variable domain, with remaining parts taken from reference TRBV11-2 and TRBJ2-1, reads EAGVAQSPRYKIIEKRQSVAFWCNPISGHATLYWYQQILGQGPKLLIQFQNNGVVDDSQLPKDRFSAERLKGVDSTLKIQPAKLEDSAVYLCASSLRASGNEQVFGPGTRLTVL.